Presented here are 22 T cell receptor beta chains from one specimen sequenced in a study of T cells in Graves' hyperthyroidism and ophthalmopathy (dated by TCRdb to the late 2010s). Receptors were amplified or captured by multiplex PCR. Sequencing took place on an Illumina HiSeq 2000. The TCR beta CDR3 regions were amplified from RNA transcripts. For the first round of RT-PCR on the TCR CDR3, the HTBI primer set was used together with the Qiagen OneStep RT-PCR kit. Using fastp at Q25 and MiXCR, TCRdb reprocessed the public reads and kept productive beta chains. Here each entry gathers all rows of one CDR3 protein and keeps the most common genes and DNA. This sample comprises about 580,000 distinct CDR3 sequences, roughly 14% of them detected only once. Of the sample, under 7% is held by the ten largest clones. What was sequenced was blood. The receptors originated from a woman in her twenties or thirties with Graves' hyperthyroidism that later progressed to Graves' ophthalmopathy.

Written as DNA, the CDR3 is TGTGCCAGCAGCTCCCTAATCGGGCAGGGGGCCGGTGAAAAACTGTTTTTT. It translates to CASSSLIGQGAGEKLFF. This chain links TRBV7-6 with TRBJ1-4, with 8 bases lining up with TRBD1. Germline CDR1 and CDR2: SGHVS and FNYEAQ. The CDR3 is made up of 17 amino acids. Losses at the gene ends were 4 bases for V and 7 bases for J; bases not matched to a gene: 14.

This clonotype came up many times. The chain combines TRBV5-1 with TRBJ1-1; D call uncertain. There are 14 residues in the CDR3. Germline V CDR1 and CDR2: SGHRS, YFSETQ. V was pared by 9 bases and J by 3 bases, with 18 bases between. CDR3: CATPAVQADTEAFF. In nucleotides, the CDR3 is TGCGCCACCCCGGCCGTTCAAGCGGACACTGAAGCTTTCTTT. The variable domain in full, completed from reference TRBV5-1 and TRBJ1-1, reads KAGVTQTPRYLIKTRGQQVTLSCSPISGHRSVSWYQQTPGQGLQFLFEYFSETQRNKGNFPGRFSGRQFSNSRSEMNVSTLELGDSALYLCATPAVQADTEAFFGQGTRLTVV.

This clonotype was detected ten times or more. The J gene is TRBJ2-1, the V gene TRBV11-2; TRBD2 aligns across 7 bases. Germline V CDR1 and CDR2: SGHAT, FQNNGV. The CDR3 has 16 amino acids. V shed 4 bases, J shed 4 bases, and the junction held 10 bases outside the gene matches. CDR3: CASSSILGGRYNEQFF. Here the CDR3 DNA reads TGTGCCAGCAGCTCAATCTTAGGCGGGAGATACAATGAGCAGTTCTTC.

Only a few counts were recorded for this clonotype. This chain connects TRBV3-1 to TRBJ2-1; 7 nucleotides agree with TRBD2. V was clipped by 1 base and J by 3 bases; unmatched bases: 12. The CDR3 covers 18 residues. CDR1 and CDR2 from the germline V gene are LGHDT and YNNKEL (reference sequence). In DNA form, the CDR3 reads TGTGCCAGCAGCCAAGGGTTCCTTGCGGGGGAGGGCTACAATGAGCAGTTCTTC. Protein sequence: CASSQGFLAGEGYNEQFF.

There are many counts of this clonotype. J is TRBJ1-1 and V is TRBV27; no definite D call. Trimming removed 4 bases at V and 2 bases at J, with 17 bases between. Germline V gene data show CDR1 as MNHEY and CDR2 as SMNVEV (reference sequence). This CDR3 has 16 residues. The DNA for the CDR3 is TGTGCCAGCAGTTCCTCTACGAGAACCAAAAACACTGAAGCTTTCTTT. Protein product: CASSSSTRTKNTEAFF.

A few counts support this clonotype. The rearrangement joins TRBV5-1 to TRBJ2-7; D remains unclear. Trimming cost V 1 base and J 3 bases, with 8 bases left between them. This CDR3 comprises 13 residues. Germline CDR1 is SGHRS and CDR2 is YFSETQ. The DNA of the CDR3 is TGCGCCAGCAGCTTGAGCCGAAACTACGAGCAGTACTTC. This sequence encodes CASSLSRNYEQYF.

This clonotype occurred a few times. The chain has TRBV5-1 and TRBJ2-1; unclear D gene. The CDR3 totals 17 residues. V was trimmed by 0 bases and J by 0 bases, leaving 13 bases between them. Germline V CDR1 and CDR2: SGHRS, YFSETQ. CDR3 loop: CASSLAAASSSYNEQFF. DNA of the CDR3: TGCGCCAGCAGCTTGGCGGCAGCCTCGAGCTCCTACAATGAGCAGTTCTTC.

The sample holds a few counts of this clonotype. The chain carries TRBV9 and TRBJ2-5; D is perhaps TRBD2 (6 bases). Germline CDR1 reads SGDLS; CDR2 reads YYNGEE. Trimming removed 0 bases from V and 2 bases from J, with 11 bases in between. This CDR3 is built from 15 residues. The DNA of the CDR3 is TGTGCCAGCAGCGTAGGTGGGGGGACTCAAGAGACCCAGTACTTC. Amino acid sequence: CASSVGGGTQETQYF.

At least ten counts were recorded for this clonotype. This sequence joins TRBV2 and TRBJ2-7; 7 bases align to TRBD1. The CDR3 totals 13 residues. V shed 4 bases, J shed 6 bases, and the junction held 6 bases outside the gene matches. Germline V CDR1 and CDR2: SNHLY, FYNNEI. CDR3 nucleotide sequence: TGTGCCAGCAGTGCAGGACAGGCGACCGAGCAGTACTTC. Protein: CASSAGQATEQYF.

The sample holds many counts of this clonotype. The chain is built from TRBV12-3 or TRBV12-4 and TRBJ1-2; tentatively, D is TRBD1 (6 bases). Trimming removed 7 bases at V and 2 bases at J, with 17 bases between. The CDR3 has 15 amino acids. The CDR3: CASTPRGDMNYGYTF. The CDR3 nucleotides read TGTGCCAGCACCCCCCGTGGGGACATGAACTATGGCTACACCTTC.

This clonotype was detected ten times or more. The rearrangement joins TRBV12-3 or TRBV12-4 to TRBJ1-1; TRBD1 might be the D (6 bases). There are 14 residues in the CDR3. Between the trimmed V and J ends, which lost 3 bases and 5 bases, there was a span of 13 bases. This chain's CDR3 is CASSFWGAGTEAFF. For the CDR3, the DNA is TGTGCCAGCAGTTTTTGGGGGGCTGGTACTGAAGCTTTCTTT.

The sample holds many counts of this clonotype. The J gene is TRBJ1-1, the V gene TRBV9; tentatively, D is TRBD1 (5 bases). CDR1 is SGDLS, CDR2 YYNGEE, per germline. This CDR3 has 15 residues. V was clipped by 1 base and J by 0 bases, with 10 bases between them. This CDR3 reads CASSVTGLMNTEAFF. CDR3 in DNA: TGTGCCAGCAGCGTAACAGGCCTTATGAACACTGAAGCTTTCTTT.

This clonotype was counted at least ten times. The chain carries TRBV9 and TRBJ2-1; 8 bases fit TRBD1. The CDR3 is made up of 18 amino acids. The V gene end was trimmed by 3 bases and the J gene end by 6 bases; junction bases not matched to a gene: 17. Per the germline V gene, CDR1 is SGDLS and CDR2 is YYNGEE. The CDR3, as DNA: TGTGCCAGCAGCGGCGGACAGGGAAGGGCAATGCGAAGCAATGAGCAGTTCTTC. It codes for CASSGGQGRAMRSNEQFF.

The chain carries TRBV11-3 and TRBJ2-1; D might be TRBD1 or TRBD2, each matching 5 bases. CDR1 and CDR2 from the germline V gene are SGHNT and YENEEA. The germline V and J ends were trimmed by 5 bases and 1 base, with 30 bases remaining between them. This CDR3 comprises 21 residues. The CDR3 DNA follows: TGTGCCAGCAGCATCATACCGGGACCTTCATCCCCCTCCGCTTCCTACAATGAGCAGTTCTTC. The encoded protein is CASSIIPGPSSPSASYNEQFF.

This clonotype was detected many times. This chain joins TRBV20-1 and TRBJ2-7; 8 nucleotides line up with TRBD1. The trim removed 4 bases at V and 4 bases at J, leaving 9 bases unmatched. The germline CDR1 and CDR2 sequences are DFQATT and SNEGSKA (reference sequence). This CDR3 is built from 14 residues. CDR3 sequence (DNA): TGCAGTGCTAAAAAGACAGGGGATATATACGAGCAGTACTTC. It yields the protein CSAKKTGDIYEQYF.

The chain combines TRBV18 with TRBJ2-7; 9 nucleotides align to TRBD2. CDR1 and CDR2 from the germline V gene are KGHSH and LQKENI. The CDR3 has 17 residues. V lost 1 base to trimming and J lost 0 bases; unmatched junction nucleotides: 7. The DNA of the CDR3 is TGTGCCAGCTCACCACTGTCCCCTAGCGGGATCTCCTACGAGCAGTACTTC. Its protein product is CASSPLSPSGISYEQYF.

The chain recombines TRBV19 with TRBJ2-1; D is unclear. Germline CDR1 reads LNHDA; CDR2 reads SQIVND (reference sequence). Trimming pared 6 bases from V and 2 bases from J, leaving 8 bases between. The CDR3 covers 13 residues. CDR3 sequence reads: CASRDGTYNEQFF. CDR3 DNA sequence: TGTGCCAGTAGGGACGGTACCTACAATGAGCAGTTCTTC.

Ten or more counts support this clonotype. The rearrangement uses TRBV5-5 and TRBJ1-5, with a possible D match to TRBD1 (6 bases). CDR1 and CDR2 (germline): SGHKS, YYEKEE (reference sequence). The CDR3 length is 14 residues. The V end lost 2 bases, the J end lost 6 bases, and 12 bases lay between the germline ends. The CDR3 protein is CASSFSQGIQPQHF. The CDR3 DNA sequence: TGTGCCAGCAGCTTTTCACAGGGTATTCAGCCCCAGCATTTT.

In the case of this clonotype: A read error may be the cause here, since a much bigger clone is one base away. The V gene is TRBV30, the J gene TRBJ2-4, with a possible D match to TRBD2 (5 bases). The CDR3 spans 14 residues. Germline V gene sequence: CDR1 GTSNPN, CDR2 SVGIG (reference sequence). CDR3 coding DNA: TGTGCCTGGAGCGGGGTCATAGCCAAAAACATTCAGAACTTC. Its protein is CAWSGVIAKNIQNF.

This clonotype was detected ten times or more. The chain joins TRBV7-2 to TRBJ1-5; TRBD1 is a possible D gene (5 bases). The V gene's germline CDR1 is SGHTA and CDR2 FQGNSA. V was trimmed by 1 base and J by 5 bases, leaving 12 bases between them. The CDR3 runs 15 residues. The CDR3 region is CASSLDPGRYQPQHF. CDR3 bases: TGTGCCAGCAGCTTAGATCCAGGGAGGTATCAGCCCCAGCATTTT.

There are many counts of this clonotype. V usage is TRBV19 and J usage is TRBJ1-1; no reliable D call. CDR1 LNHDA and CDR2 SQIVND come from the germline V gene (reference sequence). This CDR3 contains 13 residues. Deletions cut 3 bases from V and 3 bases from J, with 8 bases between. The CDR3 reads CASSIGPDTEAFF. CDR3 bases: TGTGCCAGTAGTATTGGGCCCGACACTGAAGCTTTCTTT.

At least ten counts were recorded for this clonotype. V is TRBV28 and J is TRBJ2-5, with 10 bases identical to TRBD2. V lost 8 bases, J lost 4 bases, and 4 bases stayed unmatched. The CDR3 loop spans 13 amino acids. CDR1 is MDHEN and CDR2 is SYDVKM in the germline V gene. The CDR3 protein is CASGLAGVETQYF. Here the CDR3 DNA reads TGTGCCAGCGGGCTAGCGGGAGTAGAGACCCAGTACTTC.